This T cell receptor (beta chain) originates from a study of T-cell reconstitution after alpha-beta-depleted transplantation in children. This clonotype has a count of ten or more. The authors prepared the TCRbeta library with unique molecular identifiers. TCRdb ran MiXCR on the PCR reads and lists one entry per CDR3 protein. Of some 500,000 distinct CDR3 sequences in the sample, 15% to 20% were seen once. J was trimmed by 4 bases and V by 5 bases; bases with no gene match: 3. The CDR3 sequence is 14 residues long. Here the sequenced sample was PBMCs from the stem cell graft donor, taken from the stem cell graft. The TCR originated in a human donor who donated a stem cell graft to a child with acute lymphoblastic leukemia. The chain employs TRBV12-3 or TRBV12-4 and TRBJ2-2, with 8 bases that match TRBD1. This CDR3 is CASSPTGGTGELFF. The CDR3 DNA reads TGTGCCAGCAGTCCCACAGGGGGCACCGGGGAGCTGTTTTTT.